This T cell receptor beta chain was identified during a study of blood T cell repertoires in COVID-19. In the authors' methods: It was from reference gene primer amplification that nucleated cell counts were estimated. Generated by immunoSEQ multiplex PCR, the TCRdb table keeps only in-frame clones and is missing some. The V and J calls and clone size were taken over from that table, and D and trimming were inferred from the DNA. The sample contains 250,000 to 300,000 clones, approximately 86% of which appear only once. Germline CDR1 reads KGHDR; CDR2 reads SFDVKD. This CDR3 comprises 15 residues. V was pared by 3 bases and J by 3 bases, with 3 bases of the junction left unmatched. Seattle patients were enrolled while actively infected and followed longitudinally.

The source of this sequence is a woman in her 70s with COVID-19, enrolled during active disease. Sequencing was performed on peripheral blood. This sequence joins TRBV24-1 and TRBJ1-1, with TRBD1 identical over 10 bases. The CDR3 here is CATSDPTGGDTEAFF. Written as DNA, the CDR3 is TGTGCCACCAGTGATCCGACAGGGGGCGACACTGAAGCTTTCTTT.